This T cell receptor (beta chain) was sequenced for a study of T-cell memory formation after mild COVID-19. This clonotype was observed a handful of times. One entry per CDR3 protein, called by TCRdb with MiXCR from the 5' RACE reads. The table lists 280,000 or so distinct CDR3 sequences, about a sixth of them singletons. The germline gives CDR1 LGHDT, CDR2 YNNKEL (reference sequence). V lost 1 base, J lost 3 bases, and 12 bases lay in between. The CDR3 has 16 residues. This receptor was taken from a young man who had mild COVID-19 (a few samples of this study predate the infection). Cell type and time point are not known. The rearrangement uses TRBV3-1 and TRBJ1-4; possibly TRBD1 for D (6 bases). Sequencing input: PBMCs or a T cell subset sorted from them (not recorded which). The CDR3 DNA reads as TGTGCCAGCAGCCAAGGCGTGGCAGGGGCTAATGAAAAACTGTTTTTT. Encoded protein: CASSQGVAGANEKLFF.